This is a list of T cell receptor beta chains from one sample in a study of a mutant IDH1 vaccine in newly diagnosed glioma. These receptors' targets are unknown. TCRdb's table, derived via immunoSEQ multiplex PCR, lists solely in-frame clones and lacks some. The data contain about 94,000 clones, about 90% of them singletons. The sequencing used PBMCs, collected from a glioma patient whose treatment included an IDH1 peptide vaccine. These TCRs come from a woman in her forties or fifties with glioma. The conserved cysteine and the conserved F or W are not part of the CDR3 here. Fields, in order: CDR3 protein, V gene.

CDR3aa: ASSGGGLNEKLF; v_gene: TRBV5-4
CDR3aa: ASSRRDRVNEQY; v_gene: TRBV6-5
CDR3aa: ASSSRTGGGVNTEAF; v_gene: TRBV11-1
CDR3aa: ASGPLLRNEQF; v_gene: TRBV12-5
CDR3aa: ASSHRLAYYNEQF; v_gene: TRBV6-5
CDR3aa: ASSDWGSSYEQY; v_gene: TRBV6-1
CDR3aa: ASSQGGVTYEQY; v_gene: TRBV4-1
CDR3aa: ASSFEVSGYGYT; v_gene: TRBV6-6
CDR3aa: ASSSAGQGRNTIY; v_gene: TRBV5-4
CDR3aa: ASSPTSGRAGELF; v_gene: TRBV7-3
CDR3aa: ASRPSITGYT; v_gene: TRBV28
CDR3aa: ASSLSGGRGTGELF; v_gene: TRBV7-6
CDR3aa: ASSVAGTAYGYT; v_gene: TRBV9
CDR3aa: ASSFGGGRTDTQY; v_gene: TRBV5-4
CDR3aa: ASSLGPNREQY; v_gene: TRBV7-2
CDR3aa: ASSYSTTAGYT; v_gene: TRBV6-6
CDR3aa: AWERTGLQETQY; v_gene: TRBV30
CDR3aa: ASSPRGGPYNEQF; v_gene: TRBV13
CDR3aa: ASSPPTGTNEKLF; v_gene: TRBV7-2
CDR3aa: ASSGTTYYEQY; v_gene: TRBV27
CDR3aa: ASSLDTGYEQY; v_gene: TRBV7-3
CDR3aa: ASSVGVGDTEAF; v_gene: TRBV9
CDR3aa: ASSPKGYSGANNEQF; v_gene: TRBV7-9
CDR3aa: ARIGSGKLPSRDTQY; v_gene: TRBV7-5
CDR3aa: ASSLSGLAYNEQF; v_gene: TRBV16
CDR3aa: ASSSRLAGGTGGQF; v_gene: TRBV27
CDR3aa: ASSLRTGSSYEQY; v_gene: TRBV7-8
CDR3aa: ASRAGMETQY; v_gene: TRBV28
CDR3aa: ASSLSGTSGYNEQF; v_gene: TRBV5-1
CDR3aa: ASSVWAGGGEQY; v_gene: TRBV9
CDR3aa: ASSFSLLGTKTYEQY; v_gene: TRBV13
CDR3aa: ASSPLGRGRTEAF; v_gene: TRBV2
CDR3aa: ASSRTMTYTGELF; v_gene: TRBV7-9
CDR3aa: AWSVMGRETQY; v_gene: TRBV30
CDR3aa: ASSSGQGETQY; v_gene: TRBV13
CDR3aa: ASTTRLLQPQH; v_gene: TRBV19
CDR3aa: ASSLRVLYEQY; v_gene: TRBV5-5
CDR3aa: ASSPGDVGETQY; v_gene: TRBV4-1
CDR3aa: ASSPGQGPDTQY; v_gene: TRBV9
CDR3aa: ASNAPGSMNTEAF; v_gene: TRBV28
CDR3aa: ASSDRRDPSSYEQY; v_gene: TRBV7-9
CDR3aa: ASSLDRVRELF; v_gene: TRBV27
CDR3aa: ASSFQANYGYT; v_gene: TRBV28
CDR3aa: ASSLVLAGEQY; v_gene: TRBV28
CDR3aa: AAHNTGELF; v_gene: TRBV6-6
CDR3aa: SVEEERWRAGRNEQF; v_gene: TRBV29-1
CDR3aa: ASSQDGSLPEAF; v_gene: TRBV4-2
CDR3aa: ASSEFWLAGEPETQY; v_gene: TRBV25-1
CDR3aa: ASSPPTSGRNIQY; v_gene: TRBV18
CDR3aa: ASSFGSTHSYNSPLH; v_gene: TRBV5-6
CDR3aa: ASSLQLAGGLDTQY; v_gene: TRBV5-4
CDR3aa: SAADSTDTQY; v_gene: TRBV29-1
CDR3aa: ASSPRPSSSYEQY; v_gene: TRBV9
CDR3aa: ASSSTGGQETQY; v_gene: TRBV6-1
CDR3aa: ASIKDRVRTDTQY; v_gene: TRBV7-9